Listed here are 21 T cell receptor beta chains from one sample, sequenced in a study of technical replicates of blood from a few donors. The protocol was immunoSEQ multiplex PCR, while the TCRdb copy is restricted to in-frame clones and leaves out a portion. In the table there are more than 90,000 clones, roughly 95% of which are singletons. Material: T cells isolated from PBMCs. The receptors stem from a human donor in good health.

V usage is TRBV28 and J usage is TRBJ1-5; D unclear. The germline V gene encodes CDR1 MDHEN and CDR2 SYDVKM. V dropped 6 bases and J dropped 7 bases, with 19 bases sitting between them. The CDR3 spans 15 residues. CDR3 sequence reads: CASSPLSWGGQPQHF. The CDR3 DNA sequence: TGTGCCAGCAGCCCGCTTTCCTGGGGAGGCCAGCCCCAGCATTTT.

This chain connects TRBV18 to TRBJ2-1; D is possibly TRBD1 (5 bases). CDR1 and CDR2 (germline): KGHSH, LQKENI. The V end lost 2 bases, the J end lost 4 bases, and 18 bases lay between the germline ends. The CDR3 spans 17 residues. The CDR3 loop reads CASSPVGFQGRYNEQFF. CDR3 bases: TGTGCCAGCTCACCAGTAGGTTTTCAGGGCCGATACAATGAGCAGTTCTTC. Variable domain in full (rest from reference TRBV18 and TRBJ2-1): NAGVMQNPRHLVRRRGQEARLRCSPMKGHSHVYWYRQLPEEGLKFMVYLQKENIIDESGMPKERFSAEFPKEGPSILRIQQVVRGDSAAYFCASSPVGFQGRYNEQFFGPGTRLTVL.

The genes are TRBV29-1 and TRBJ1-1; D uncertain. Per the germline V gene, CDR1 is SQVTM and CDR2 is ANQGSEA. The CDR3 runs 14 residues. Trimming shortened V by 3 bases and J by 1 base, and 12 bases separated the two germline ends. This CDR3 is CSVEAPSANTEAFF. As DNA, the CDR3 is TGCAGCGTTGAGGCCCCCAGTGCGAACACTGAAGCTTTCTTT.

A few counts support this clone. V usage is TRBV14 and J usage is TRBJ1-1; TRBD1 is a possible D gene (5 bases). V was pared by 2 bases and J by 4 bases, with 11 bases between. CDR1 and CDR2 (germline): SGHDN, FVKESK. The CDR3 is 14 residues long. CDR3 amino acids: CASSQQGILTEAFF. Written as DNA, the CDR3 is TGTGCCAGCAGCCAACAGGGTATCCTCACTGAAGCTTTCTTT. Supplemented by reference TRBV14 and TRBJ1-1, the full variable domain reads EAGVTQFPSHSVIEKGQTVTLRCDPISGHDNLYWYRRVMGKEIKFLLHFVKESKQDESGMPNNRFLAERTGGTYSTLKVQPAELEDSGVYFCASSQQGILTEAFFGQGTRLTVV.

The V and J genes are TRBV12-5 and TRBJ1-6, with D hard to call. There are 17 residues in the CDR3. With 1 base removed from V and 7 bases from J, the gap between germline ends came to 17 bases. CDR1 is LGHNT and CDR2 is FRNRAP in the germline V gene. CDR3 protein: CASGLAETGRWNSPLHF. Here the CDR3 DNA reads TGTGCTAGTGGTTTGGCGGAGACCGGGAGATGGAATTCACCCCTCCACTTT.

The V and J genes are TRBV5-1 and TRBJ1-2; no firm D call. With 0 bases removed from V and 8 bases from J, the gap between germline ends came to 17 bases. The V gene's germline CDR1 is SGHRS and CDR2 YFSETQ. The CDR3 runs to 15 residues. The CDR3 sequence: CASSLARGESVGYTF. CDR3 nucleotides: TGCGCCAGCAGCTTGGCTCGTGGGGAGAGCGTGGGCTACACCTTC.

V usage is TRBV7-6 and J usage is TRBJ2-7; 7 nucleotides match TRBD1. Germline loops: CDR1 SGHVS, CDR2 FNYEAQ. This CDR3 comprises 15 residues. J gave up 2 bases and V 1 base, and 5 bases lay outside the gene matches. This chain's CDR3 is CASSLGGTDPYEQYF. The CDR3 nucleotides are TGTGCCAGCAGCTTAGGGGGGACAGATCCCTACGAGCAGTACTTC.

The J gene is TRBJ2-3, the V gene TRBV27; maybe TRBD2 (5 bases). The CDR3 runs to 19 residues. The germline V gene has CDR1 MNHEY and CDR2 SMNVEV (reference sequence). V shed 5 bases and J shed 3 bases, with 27 bases lying between them. Here the CDR3 DNA reads TGTGCCAGCAGTCCTCCTTACTCCCTAACGCGAAGAGGGACAGATACGCAGTATTTT. Its protein product is CASSPPYSLTRRGTDTQYF.

V gene TRBV18 combines with J gene TRBJ1-1, with TRBD1 matching over 8 bases. V was pared by 3 bases and J by 11 bases, with 8 bases of the junction left unmatched. Germline CDR1 is KGHSH and CDR2 is LQKENI. The CDR3 contains 13 residues. In DNA form, the CDR3 reads TGTGCCAGCTCACCCCCGGACAGGGCGGGTGCTTTCTTT. Amino acids: CASSPPDRAGAFF.

The chain has TRBV6-4 and TRBJ1-5, with TRBD1 matching 12 bases. The J segment lost 6 bases and the V segment lost 3 bases, leaving 12 bases of the junction unmatched. CDR1 and CDR2 from the germline V gene are MRHNA and SNTAGT. CDR3 length equals 18 residues. The CDR3 here is CASSEHRDRGRGGQPQHF. The CDR3 bases are TGTGCCAGCAGTGAACACCGGGACAGGGGGCGAGGGGGTCAGCCCCAGCATTTT.

The chain couples TRBV2 to TRBJ2-2; 8 bases map to TRBD2. Trimming cost V 4 bases and J 4 bases; bases outside gene matches: 8. This CDR3 region has 16 residues. Germline V gives CDR1 SNHLY, CDR2 FYNNEI. The CDR3 reads CASSAPGTRITGELFF. DNA of the CDR3: TGTGCCAGCAGTGCACCGGGGACTAGAATCACCGGGGAGCTGTTTTTT.

The chain joins TRBV30 to TRBJ1-4; 7 positions match TRBD1. The junction had 5 bases not matched to a gene; V was cut back by 3 bases and J by 4 bases. This CDR3 is 14 amino acids long. From germline, CDR1 is GTSNPN and CDR2 SVGIG (reference sequence). In nucleotides, the CDR3 is TGTGCCTGGAGCGAGGGGGCGGGTAATGAAAAACTGTTTTTT. It yields the protein CAWSEGAGNEKLFF.

The V and J genes are TRBV5-8 and TRBJ2-3; 8 bases are a match to TRBD2. CDR3 size: 17 residues. Germline CDR1 and CDR2: SGHTS and YDEGEE. Losses at the gene ends were 0 bases for V and 3 bases for J; bases not matched to a gene: 9. CDR3 sequence: CASSLDAGGVMTDTQYF. DNA of the CDR3: TGTGCCAGCAGCTTGGATGCCGGGGGGGTAATGACAGATACGCAGTATTTT.

This clone was recorded only once. The chain recombines TRBV28 with TRBJ1-4; D might be TRBD1 (6 bases). V was pared by 1 base and J by 2 bases, with 11 bases between. Germline V gene lookup returns CDR1 MDHEN and CDR2 SYDVKM. The CDR3 is 16 residues long. The CDR3 DNA reads as TGTGCCAGCAGTTTATTGTCGGGGGGCACTAATGAAAAACTGTTTTTT. Its translation is CASSLLSGGTNEKLFF.

The chain combines TRBV6-5 with TRBJ1-1; 11 bases match TRBD1. J lost 4 bases, V lost 6 bases, and 4 bases had no gene match. CDR1 and CDR2 from the germline V gene are MNHEY and SVGAGI. The CDR3 runs to 14 residues. CDR3 sequence: CASSRGTGGTEAFF. The CDR3 DNA reads TGTGCCAGCAGCAGAGGGACAGGGGGCACTGAAGCTTTCTTT.

The rearrangement joins TRBV10-1 to TRBJ2-1; TRBD2 matches at 13 bases. Germline assignment: CDR1 WNHNN and CDR2 SYGVQD (reference sequence). This CDR3 region has 17 residues. Unmatched junction bases numbered 12, after V lost 4 bases and J lost 9 bases. The CDR3 loop reads CASSGRQLAGGLGEQFF. CDR3 sequence (DNA): TGCGCCAGCAGTGGACGACAACTAGCGGGGGGGTTGGGTGAGCAGTTCTTC.

This chain joins TRBV7-8 and TRBJ2-1; 12 bases are a match to TRBD1. Trimming at V came to 3 bases and at J to 7 bases, leaving 7 bases not matched to a gene. Germline CDR1 is SGHVS and CDR2 is FQNEAQ. The CDR3 is 16 residues long. The CDR3 nucleotides read TGTGCCAGCAGCTTGGGGACAGGGGGCTCCCCTAATGAGCAGTTCTTC. Translation: CASSLGTGGSPNEQFF.

The rearrangement links TRBV4-1 to TRBJ2-7, with TRBD2 matching over 10 bases. The CDR3 sequence is 15 residues long. The germline gives CDR1 MGHRA, CDR2 YSYEKL. The trim removed 6 bases at V and 3 bases at J, leaving 8 bases unmatched. This CDR3 reads CASRGYASGGYEQYF. CDR3 nucleotides: TGCGCCAGCAGGGGGTACGCTAGCGGGGGCTACGAGCAGTACTTC.

This chain joins TRBV5-1 and TRBJ2-5; D unresolved. From germline, CDR1 is SGHRS and CDR2 YFSETQ. The CDR3 has 12 amino acids. The V end was cut by 1 base, the J end by 3 bases, with 4 bases between. The CDR3 loop reads CASSLSEETQYF. The CDR3, as DNA: TGCGCCAGCAGCTTGTCGGAAGAGACCCAGTACTTC. Together with reference TRBV5-1 and TRBJ2-5, the CDR3 gives the full variable domain: KAGVTQTPRYLIKTRGQQVTLSCSPISGHRSVSWYQQTPGQGLQFLFEYFSETQRNKGNFPGRFSGRQFSNSRSEMNVSTLELGDSALYLCASSLSEETQYFGPGTRLLVL.

The rearrangement links TRBV5-1 to TRBJ1-2; D unclear. V was shortened by 6 bases and J by 8 bases, with 11 bases between the two germline ends. Germline CDR1 reads SGHRS; CDR2 reads YFSETQ. This CDR3 has 11 amino acids. The CDR3 DNA sequence: TGCGCCAGCACGGAGGGAGACGGCTACACCTTC. It encodes CASTEGDGYTF.

The V and J genes are TRBV10-3 and TRBJ2-2, with 7 bases matching TRBD1. CDR3 size: 15 residues. Per the germline V gene, CDR1 is ENHRY and CDR2 is SYGVKD. J was trimmed by 5 bases and V by 6 bases; bases with no gene match: 9. CDR3 sequence (DNA): TGTGCCATCAGAACAGGGGTGGTGGGAACCGGGGAGCTGTTTTTT. Residues: CAIRTGVVGTGELFF.